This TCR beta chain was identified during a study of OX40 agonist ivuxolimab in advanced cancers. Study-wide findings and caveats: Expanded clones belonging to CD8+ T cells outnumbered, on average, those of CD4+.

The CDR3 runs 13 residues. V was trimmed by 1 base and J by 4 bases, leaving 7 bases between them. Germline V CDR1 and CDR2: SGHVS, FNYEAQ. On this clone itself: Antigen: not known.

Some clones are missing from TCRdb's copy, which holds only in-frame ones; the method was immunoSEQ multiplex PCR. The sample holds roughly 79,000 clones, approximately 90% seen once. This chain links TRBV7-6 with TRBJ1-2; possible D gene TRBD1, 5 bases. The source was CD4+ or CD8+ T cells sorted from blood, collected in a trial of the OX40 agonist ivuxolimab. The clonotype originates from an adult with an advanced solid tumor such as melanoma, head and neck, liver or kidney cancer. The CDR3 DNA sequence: TGTGCCAGCAGCTTAGGGGGGGGCTATGGCTACACCTTC. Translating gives CASSLGGGYGYTF.